This T cell receptor beta chain was obtained from a study of CD8 T cells in Susac syndrome. CDR1 and CDR2 from the germline V gene are KGHDR and SFDVKD. V lost 5 bases and J 0 bases, leaving 13 bases between the germline ends. The CDR3 extends over 16 amino acids. The authors reverse transcribed roughly 0.5 to 1 ug RNA with random hexamers. The CDR3 of TCR beta was amplified by immunoSEQ multiplex PCR across 54 Vbeta and 13 Jbeta. TCRdb fed the immunoSEQ multiplex PCR reads into MiXCR, producing one record per CDR3 protein. The data show 150,000 or so distinct CDR3 sequences, with more than 85% seen just once and 0.14% held by the top ten.

The sequence came from a human donor with Susac syndrome. Sample: CD4+ T cells from PBMCs. J is TRBJ2-1 and V is TRBV24-1; D may be TRBD2 (6 bases). The CDR3 DNA sequence: TGTGCCACCAGTGGGGGGGACCCGTACTCCTACAATGAGCAGTTCTTC. Protein product: CATSGGDPYSYNEQFF.